This paragraph covers one T cell receptor beta chain sequence. Antigen specificity is unknown. RNA was extracted with the RNeasy kit, and a quantity of about 0.5 to 1 ug was reverse transcribed using random hexamers. Each CDR3 protein is one row after TCRdb ran MiXCR on the immunoSEQ multiplex PCR reads. The data contain about 430,000 distinct CDR3 sequences, more than 80% of them singletons. The entry originates in a study of CD8 T cells in Susac syndrome. The study, taken as a whole, reports: The TCR sequencing and HLA analysis in the study involved a relatively small number of individuals, as the study acknowledged.

CDR1 is MNHEY, CDR2 SMNVEV, per germline (reference sequence). Between the trimmed V and J ends, which lost 1 base and 3 bases, there was a span of 7 bases. The CDR3 is made up of 14 amino acids. Sequencing of TCR beta covered CD8+ and CD4+ T cells obtained from blood. V is TRBV27 and J is TRBJ1-5; D ambiguous. Sequenced: CD8+ T cells from PBMCs. This TCR was sampled from a human donor with multiple sclerosis. This CDR3 is CASSLFQANQPQHF. CDR3 sequence (DNA): TGTGCCAGCAGTTTATTCCAGGCCAATCAGCCCCAGCATTTT.